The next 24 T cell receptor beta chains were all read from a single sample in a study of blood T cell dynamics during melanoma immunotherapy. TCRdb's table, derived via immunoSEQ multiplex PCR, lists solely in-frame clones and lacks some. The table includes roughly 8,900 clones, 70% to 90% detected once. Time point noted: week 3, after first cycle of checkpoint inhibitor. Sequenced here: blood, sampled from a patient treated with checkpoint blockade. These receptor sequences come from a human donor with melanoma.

CDR3 loop: CAISVGENNSPLHF. Written as DNA, the CDR3 is TGTGCCATCAGTGTGGGAGAGAATAATTCACCCCTCCACTTT. The rearrangement joins TRBV10-3 to TRBJ1-6, with D hard to call. The germline CDR1 and CDR2 sequences are ENHRY and SYGVKD. This CDR3 comprises 14 residues. Trimming cost V 4 bases and J 5 bases, with 9 bases left between them.

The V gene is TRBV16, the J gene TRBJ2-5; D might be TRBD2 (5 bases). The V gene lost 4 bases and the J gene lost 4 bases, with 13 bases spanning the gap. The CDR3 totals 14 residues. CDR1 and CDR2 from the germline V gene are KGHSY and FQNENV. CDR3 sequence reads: CASSLGRAGETQYF. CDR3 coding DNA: TGTGCCAGCAGCCTTGGACGGGCGGGAGAGACCCAGTACTTC.

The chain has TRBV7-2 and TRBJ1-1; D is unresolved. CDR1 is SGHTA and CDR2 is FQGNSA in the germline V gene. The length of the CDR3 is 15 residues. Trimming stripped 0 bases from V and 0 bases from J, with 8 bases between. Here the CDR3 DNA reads TGTGCCAGCAGCTTAGCGGAGGGTATGAACACTGAAGCTTTCTTT. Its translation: CASSLAEGMNTEAFF.

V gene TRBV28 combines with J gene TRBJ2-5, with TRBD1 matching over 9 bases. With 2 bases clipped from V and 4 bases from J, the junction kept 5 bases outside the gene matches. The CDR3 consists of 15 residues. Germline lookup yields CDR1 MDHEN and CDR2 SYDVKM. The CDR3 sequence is CASSLRDRDLETQYF. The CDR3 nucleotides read TGTGCCAGCAGTTTACGGGACAGGGATTTAGAGACCCAGTACTTC. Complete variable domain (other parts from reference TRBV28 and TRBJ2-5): DVKVTQSSRYLVKRTGEKVFLECVQDMDHENMFWYRQDPGLGLRLIYFSYDVKMKEKGDIPEGYSVSREKKERFSLILESASTNQTSMYLCASSLRDRDLETQYFGPGTRLLVL.

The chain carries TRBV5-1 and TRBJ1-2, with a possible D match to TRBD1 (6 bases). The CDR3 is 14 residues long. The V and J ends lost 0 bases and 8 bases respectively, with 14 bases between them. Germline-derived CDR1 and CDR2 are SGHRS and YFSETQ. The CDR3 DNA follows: TGCGCCAGCAGCTTGGGGGGGCGATCCGACGGCTACACCTTC. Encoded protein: CASSLGGRSDGYTF.

CDR3 region: CASTPGDSLIVTNEKLFF. CDR3 DNA: TGTGCCAGCACCCCTGGAGATAGCTTAATAGTAACTAATGAAAAACTGTTTTTT. The genes are TRBV5-8 and TRBJ1-4; D is uncertain. V shed 6 bases and J shed 1 base, with 22 bases lying between them. Germline V gene lookup returns CDR1 SGHTS and CDR2 YDEGEE. The CDR3 has 18 residues.

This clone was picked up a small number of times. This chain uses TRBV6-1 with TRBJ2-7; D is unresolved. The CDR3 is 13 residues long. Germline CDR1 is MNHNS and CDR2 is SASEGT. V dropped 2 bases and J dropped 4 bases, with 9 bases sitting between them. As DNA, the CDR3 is TGTGCCAGCAGTGAACGACTTGTGTACGAGCAGTACTTC. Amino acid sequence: CASSERLVYEQYF.

The CDR3 here is CASSDQIAGGPTDTQYF. CDR3 sequence (DNA): TGCGCCAGCAGTGACCAAATAGCGGGAGGGCCAACAGATACGCAGTATTTT. This chain connects TRBV10-1 to TRBJ2-3; TRBD2 matches 11 bases. CDR1 and CDR2 (germline): WNHNN, SYGVQD (reference sequence). The J segment lost 3 bases and the V segment lost 3 bases, leaving 8 bases of the junction unmatched. The CDR3 is made up of 17 amino acids.

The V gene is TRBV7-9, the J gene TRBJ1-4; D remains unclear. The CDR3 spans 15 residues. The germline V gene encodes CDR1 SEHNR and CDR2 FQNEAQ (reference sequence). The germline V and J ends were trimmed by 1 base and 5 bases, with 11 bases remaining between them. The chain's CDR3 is CASSLGAPGNEKLFF. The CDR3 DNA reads TGTGCCAGCAGCTTAGGAGCCCCGGGGAATGAAAAACTGTTTTTT.

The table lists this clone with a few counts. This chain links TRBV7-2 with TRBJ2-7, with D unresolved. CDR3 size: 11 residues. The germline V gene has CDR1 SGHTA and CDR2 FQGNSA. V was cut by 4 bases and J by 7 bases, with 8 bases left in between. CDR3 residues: CASSYRGEQYF. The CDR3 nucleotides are TGTGCCAGCAGCTACCGTGGGGAGCAGTACTTC.

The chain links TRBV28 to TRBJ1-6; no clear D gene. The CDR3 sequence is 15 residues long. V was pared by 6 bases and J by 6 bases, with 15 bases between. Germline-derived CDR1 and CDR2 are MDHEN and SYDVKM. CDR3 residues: CASSSQRRANSPLHF. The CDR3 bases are TGTGCCAGCAGCTCACAGCGACGGGCTAATTCACCCCTCCACTTT.

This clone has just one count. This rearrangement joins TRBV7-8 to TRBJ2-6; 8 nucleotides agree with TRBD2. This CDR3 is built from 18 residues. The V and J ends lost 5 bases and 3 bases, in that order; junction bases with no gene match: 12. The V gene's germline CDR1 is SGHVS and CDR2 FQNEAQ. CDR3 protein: CASSQYSGRALGANVLTF. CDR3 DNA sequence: TGTGCCAGCAGCCAGTATTCCGGGAGGGCCCTTGGGGCCAACGTCCTGACTTTC.

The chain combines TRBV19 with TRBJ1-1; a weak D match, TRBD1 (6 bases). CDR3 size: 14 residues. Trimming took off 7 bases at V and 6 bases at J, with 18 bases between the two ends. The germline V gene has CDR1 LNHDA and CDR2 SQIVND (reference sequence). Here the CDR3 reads CASNPGGEYAEAFF. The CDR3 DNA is TGTGCCAGTAACCCGGGGGGCGAGTACGCTGAAGCTTTCTTT.

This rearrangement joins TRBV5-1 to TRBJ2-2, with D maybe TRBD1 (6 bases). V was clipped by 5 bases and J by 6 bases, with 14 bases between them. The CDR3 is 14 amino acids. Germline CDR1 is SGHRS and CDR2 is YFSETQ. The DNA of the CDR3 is TGCGCCAGCAGTCAGGGACGACAGGCCGGGGAGCTGTTTTTT. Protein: CASSQGRQAGELFF.

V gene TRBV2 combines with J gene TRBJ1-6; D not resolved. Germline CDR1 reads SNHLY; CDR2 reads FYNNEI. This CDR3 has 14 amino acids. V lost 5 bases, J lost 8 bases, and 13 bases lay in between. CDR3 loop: CASSPRVVDSPLHF. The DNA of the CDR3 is TGTGCCAGCAGTCCGCGAGTCGTGGATTCACCCCTCCACTTT. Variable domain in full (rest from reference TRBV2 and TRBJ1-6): EPEVTQTPSHQVTQMGQEVILRCVPISNHLYFYWYRQILGQKVEFLVSFYNNEISEKSEIFDDQFSVERPDGSNFTLKIRSTKLEDSAMYFCASSPRVVDSPLHFGNGTRLTVT.

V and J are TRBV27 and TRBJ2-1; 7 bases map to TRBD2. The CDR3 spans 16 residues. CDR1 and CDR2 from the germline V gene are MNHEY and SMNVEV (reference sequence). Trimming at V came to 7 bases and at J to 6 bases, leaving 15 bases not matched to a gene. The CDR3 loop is CASTLAGGRVANEQFF. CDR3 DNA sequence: TGTGCCAGCACTCTGGCCGGGGGGAGGGTCGCCAATGAGCAGTTCTTC.

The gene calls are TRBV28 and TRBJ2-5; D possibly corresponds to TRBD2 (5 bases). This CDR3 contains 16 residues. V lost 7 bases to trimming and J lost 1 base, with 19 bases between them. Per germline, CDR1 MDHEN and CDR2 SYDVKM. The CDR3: CASISWSGTPQETQYF. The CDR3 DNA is TGTGCCAGCATCTCATGGAGCGGAACCCCCCAAGAGACCCAGTACTTC.

The CDR3 DNA reads TGCAGCGGCACCGAGGGAAACACCGGGGAGCTGTTTTTT. This translates into CSGTEGNTGELFF. J is TRBJ2-2 and V is TRBV29-1, with D possibly matching TRBD2 (5 bases). This CDR3 is 13 amino acids long. Deletions cut 7 bases from V and 2 bases from J, with 11 bases between. CDR1 and CDR2 from the germline V gene are SQVTM and ANQGSEA.

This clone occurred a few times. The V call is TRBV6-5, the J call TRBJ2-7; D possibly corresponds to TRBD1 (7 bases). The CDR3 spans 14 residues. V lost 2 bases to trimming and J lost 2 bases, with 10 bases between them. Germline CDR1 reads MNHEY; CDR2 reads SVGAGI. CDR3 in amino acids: CASSYAGGPYEQYF. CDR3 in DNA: TGTGCCAGCAGTTACGCAGGGGGGCCCTACGAGCAGTACTTC.

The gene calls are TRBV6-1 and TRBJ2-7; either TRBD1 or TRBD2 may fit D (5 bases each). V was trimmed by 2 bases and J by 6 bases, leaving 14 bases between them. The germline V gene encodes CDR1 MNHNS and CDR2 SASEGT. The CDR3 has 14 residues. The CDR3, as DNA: TGTGCCAGCAGTGAAATAGCCAGGGCGGGCGAGCAGTACTTC. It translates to CASSEIARAGEQYF.

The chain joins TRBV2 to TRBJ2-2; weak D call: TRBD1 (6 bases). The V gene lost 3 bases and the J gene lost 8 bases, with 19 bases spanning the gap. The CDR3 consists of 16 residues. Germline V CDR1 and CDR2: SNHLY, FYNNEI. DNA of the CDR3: TGTGCCAGCAGTGATTTTATACAACAGGGTGCAGGGGAGCTGTTTTTT. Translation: CASSDFIQQGAGELFF.

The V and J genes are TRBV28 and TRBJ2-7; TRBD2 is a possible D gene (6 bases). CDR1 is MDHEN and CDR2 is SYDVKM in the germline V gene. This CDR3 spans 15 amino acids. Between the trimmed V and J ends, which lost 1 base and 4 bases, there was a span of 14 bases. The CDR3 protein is CASSLFLGGPYEQYF. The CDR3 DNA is TGTGCCAGCAGTTTATTTTTGGGGGGACCTTACGAGCAGTACTTC.

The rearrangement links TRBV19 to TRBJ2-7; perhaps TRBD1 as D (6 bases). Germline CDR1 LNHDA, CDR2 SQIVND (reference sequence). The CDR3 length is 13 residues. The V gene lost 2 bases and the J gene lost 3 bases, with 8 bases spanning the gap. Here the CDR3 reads CASSIRQDYEQYF. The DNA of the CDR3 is TGTGCCAGTAGTATACGACAGGACTACGAGCAGTACTTC.

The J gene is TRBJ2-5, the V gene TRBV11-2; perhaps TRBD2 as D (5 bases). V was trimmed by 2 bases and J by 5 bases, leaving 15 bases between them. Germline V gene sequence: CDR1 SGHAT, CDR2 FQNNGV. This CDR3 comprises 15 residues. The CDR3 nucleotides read TGTGCCAGCAGCTTATCGGGGAGATCGAGGGAGACCCAGTACTTC. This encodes CASSLSGRSRETQYF.